These 9 T cell receptor beta chains originate from one sample sequenced in a study of long-term antiretroviral therapy in people with HIV. They ran version v3.0 of the immunoSEQ assay at survey level. Repertoires were generated with immunoSEQ multiplex PCR, while TCRdb's copy carries only in-frame clones and drops some. The sample has about 20,000 clones; 90% are singletons. The material was unsorted PBMCs, obtained nearly 4.5 years before starting antiretroviral therapy. All receptors come from a woman in her thirties with HIV.

CDR3 amino acids: CASSPAGTTNTGELFF. In nucleotides, the CDR3 is TGTGCCAGCAGCCCCGCCGGGACTACGAACACCGGGGAGCTGTTTTTT. The rearrangement joins TRBV7-3 to TRBJ2-2; the match to TRBD2 covers 7 bases. The CDR3 covers 16 residues. Germline V gives CDR1 SGHTA, CDR2 FQGTGA. Trimming at V came to 5 bases and at J to 0 bases, leaving 6 bases not matched to a gene.

The rearrangement uses TRBV18 and TRBJ1-1, with TRBD1 matching over 10 bases. The junction had 5 bases not matched to a gene; V was cut back by 3 bases and J by 1 base. CDR3 length equals 16 residues. Germline loops: CDR1 KGHSH, CDR2 LQKENI. CDR3 region: CASSPRTGGRNTEAFF. For the CDR3, the DNA is TGTGCCAGCTCACCGCGGACAGGGGGAAGGAACACTGAAGCTTTCTTT.

V is TRBV15 and J is TRBJ1-5; 10 nucleotides line up with TRBD1. The CDR3 is 15 amino acids. Germline lookup yields CDR1 LNHNV and CDR2 YYDKDF (reference sequence). The junction had 3 bases not matched to a gene; V was cut back by 0 bases and J by 7 bases. Here the CDR3 reads CATSRDVTGGQPQHF. The CDR3 DNA follows: TGTGCCACCAGCAGAGATGTGACAGGGGGCCAGCCCCAGCATTTT.

V gene TRBV23-1 combines with J gene TRBJ1-5; 9 bases map to TRBD1. TRBV23-1 qualifies as an ORF whose function is uncertain. CDR3 length: 18 amino acids. The V gene end was trimmed by 1 base and the J gene end by 1 base; junction bases not matched to a gene: 8. CDR3 sequence: CASSQLRQGVESNQPQHF. CDR3 coding DNA: TGCGCCAGCAGTCAATTGAGACAGGGGGTAGAGAGCAATCAGCCCCAGCATTTT.

The V gene is TRBV19, the J gene TRBJ1-4, with D unresolved. CDR3 length: 14 residues. The germline V gene has CDR1 LNHDA and CDR2 SQIVND (reference sequence). Trimming shortened V by 8 bases and J by 0 bases, and 10 bases separated the two germline ends. The chain's CDR3 is CASRTAATNEKLFF. CDR3 DNA sequence: TGTGCCAGTCGTACAGCTGCAACTAATGAAAAACTGTTTTTT.

This chain joins TRBV7-8 and TRBJ1-4; no firm D call. The CDR3 is 14 amino acids. Germline CDR1 is SGHVS and CDR2 is FQNEAQ. Trimming cost V 5 bases and J 6 bases, with 13 bases left between them. The CDR3 bases are TGTGCCAGCAGCCCTGACCAGGTTTATGAAAAACTGTTTTTT. Its protein product is CASSPDQVYEKLFF. Based on the CDR3 plus reference TRBV7-8 and TRBJ1-4, the full variable domain is GAGVSQSPRYKVAKRGQDVALRCDPISGHVSLFWYQQALGQGPEFLTYFQNEAQLDKSGLPSDRFFAERPEGSVSTLKIQRTQQEDSAVYLCASSPDQVYEKLFFGSGTQLSVL.

The genes are TRBV6-6 and TRBJ2-4, with TRBD1 matching over 9 bases. After removal of 5 bases from V and 8 bases from J, the junction contained 4 bases not matched to a gene. Germline V gene data show CDR1 as MNHNY and CDR2 as SVGAGI (reference sequence). The CDR3 consists of 13 residues. The CDR3 protein is CASSDRGRDIQYF. CDR3 nucleotide sequence: TGTGCCAGCAGTGACAGGGGGAGAGACATTCAGTACTTC.

This chain uses TRBV9 with TRBJ2-3; unclear D gene. CDR3 length equals 13 residues. V was cut by 7 bases and J by 0 bases, with 9 bases left in between. The germline V gene encodes CDR1 SGDLS and CDR2 YYNGEE. CDR3 amino acids: CASQATSTDTQYF. The CDR3 DNA is TGTGCCAGCCAGGCTACTAGCACAGATACGCAGTATTTT.

The rearrangement joins TRBV4-2 to TRBJ1-2; 7 bases match TRBD1. V gave up 0 bases and J gave up 2 bases; unmatched junction bases: 0. The CDR3 spans 14 residues. Germline CDR1 and CDR2: LGHNA and YNFKEQ. CDR3 in amino acids: CASSQEDRNYGYTF. DNA of the CDR3: TGTGCCAGCAGCCAAGAGGACAGGAACTATGGCTACACCTTC.